This T cell receptor beta chain is drawn from a study of beta chain features in type 1 diabetes. Germline values: CDR1 LNHNV, CDR2 YYDKDF (reference sequence). The trim removed 6 bases at V and 4 bases at J, leaving 8 bases unmatched. The CDR3 length is 14 residues. TCRB transcripts that were expressed got sequenced, as all of the isolated RNA had been reverse transcribed. Libraries were prepared by immunoSEQ multiplex PCR; TCRdb keeps only in-frame clonotypes and omits some of them. This table has about 230,000 clones, about 10% appearing once. Sequenced sample: naive CD4+ T cells from blood. The chain employs TRBV15 and TRBJ1-2; 7 positions match TRBD1. The source of this sequence is a young woman in good health. The CDR3 nucleotides are TGTGCCACCAGGGGAACAGGGGCGGTCTATGGCTACACCTTC. Protein: CATRGTGAVYGYTF.